This paragraph reports one TCR beta chain. What it binds is unknown. Genomic DNA of every subset was divided equally among multiple immunoSEQ plates. In the original analysis: Filtering differed since immunoSEQ provided only junctions, with no quality scores. Profiling relied on immunoSEQ multiplex PCR, and the TCRdb table lists in-frame clones only, not all of them. V, J and clone size were drawn from that table, and D and trimming were deduced from the DNA. The sample yields hundreds of thousands of clones, about 95% seen once. Germline V gene data show CDR1 as SNHLY and CDR2 as FYNNEI. The CDR3 is 15 residues long. The V end was cut by 7 bases, the J end by 0 bases, with 12 bases between. This entry comes from a study of shared clonotypes between healthy human individuals. CD45RO-negative cells were positively selected for CCR7, leaving out terminally differentiated effector memory CD45RA+ cells.

Findings and caveats of the study: Estimated clonotype richness was generally higher in naive than memory subsets. The study found about 5% of naive CD4 clonotypes shared across a handful of donors.

The sample consisted of naive CD8+ T cells sorted from blood. The chain is built from TRBV2 and TRBJ2-2, with D perhaps TRBD2 (6 bases). The origin of this receptor is a woman in her twenties or thirties in good health. The CDR3 sequence: CASTSEGSNTGELFF. The CDR3, as DNA: TGTGCCAGCACGTCGGAGGGATCGAACACCGGGGAGCTGTTTTTT. Variable domain in full (rest from reference TRBV2 and TRBJ2-2): EPEVTQTPSHQVTQMGQEVILRCVPISNHLYFYWYRQILGQKVEFLVSFYNNEISEKSEIFDDQFSVERPDGSNFTLKIRSTKLEDSAMYFCASTSEGSNTGELFFGEGSRLTVL.